What follows are 28 T cell receptor beta chains derived from one specimen sequenced in a study of T cell repertoires in cytomegalovirus infection. TCRdb processed the reads anew with MiXCR; each CDR3 protein has one entry. This table has about 920,000 distinct CDR3 sequences, more than 25% appearing once. These receptors' antigens are unknown. This sample comprised cultured CD8+ T cells from PBMCs, obtained from culture after CMV antigen stimulation. These receptors all stem from a human donor in good health (CMV status not recorded). Some clones in this sample may be carry-over from other donors' samples.

The genes are TRBV20-1 and TRBJ2-1; 10 bases map to TRBD2. V lost 6 bases, J lost 0 bases, and 8 bases stayed unmatched. Germline CDR1 and CDR2: DFQATT and SNEGSKA (reference sequence). The CDR3 spans 16 residues. CDR3: CSAPKLAGSSYNEQFF. CDR3 DNA sequence: TGCAGTGCGCCCAAACTAGCGGGGTCCTCCTACAATGAGCAGTTCTTC.

The chain recombines TRBV6-6 with TRBJ2-5, with 8 bases matching TRBD2. V was pared by 1 base and J by 1 base, with 5 bases of the junction left unmatched. Germline values: CDR1 MNHNY, CDR2 SVGAGI (reference sequence). The CDR3 runs to 16 residues. This CDR3 reads CASSYLAAGAQETQYF. The CDR3 nucleotides are TGTGCCAGCAGTTACTTAGCAGCGGGGGCCCAAGAGACCCAGTACTTC.

The J gene is TRBJ1-5, the V gene TRBV24-1, with TRBD1 matching 11 bases. V shed 2 bases and J 6 bases; nucleotides not matched to a gene: 2. Germline CDR1 reads KGHDR; CDR2 reads SFDVKD. This CDR3 region has 15 residues. This CDR3 is CATSDSGQGGQPQHF. In DNA, the CDR3 is TGTGCCACCAGTGATTCGGGACAGGGGGGTCAGCCCCAGCATTTT.

As for this clonotype: A read error may produce the germline difference seen at one junction end. The chain combines TRBV7-9 with TRBJ1-6; D is perhaps TRBD1 (6 bases). Per germline, CDR1 SEHNR and CDR2 FQNEAQ (reference sequence). The CDR3 has 15 residues. CDR3 amino acids: CASSLVVQGSSSLHF. The CDR3 nucleotides read TGTGCCAGCAGCTTAGTGGTGCAGGGGAGTTCATCCCTCCACTTT.

CDR3 in DNA: TGCGCCAGCAGCCGGGAGGGGGCGAGCTCCTACAATGAGCAGTTCTTC. As protein: CASSREGASSYNEQFF. The chain has TRBV5-1 and TRBJ2-1; D is possibly TRBD2 (8 bases). The ends were cut back, 4 bases at V and 0 bases at J, with 14 bases in the middle. Germline V gene data show CDR1 as SGHRS and CDR2 as YFSETQ. The length of the CDR3 is 16 residues.

The V gene is TRBV27, the J gene TRBJ2-5, with TRBD1 identical over 7 bases. From germline, CDR1 is MNHEY and CDR2 SMNVEV (reference sequence). This CDR3 comprises 14 residues. After removal of 9 bases from V and 4 bases from J, the junction contained 11 bases not matched to a gene. The CDR3 DNA reads TGTGCCAGTGCCGACAGGGATGTTCGAGAGACCCAGTACTTC. Translated, it gives CASADRDVRETQYF.

This clonotype was seen only a few times. This chain links TRBV4-1 with TRBJ1-1; D remains unclear. This CDR3 contains 16 residues. With 1 base removed from V and 0 bases from J, the gap between germline ends came to 12 bases. Germline-derived CDR1 and CDR2 are MGHRA and YSYEKL. The CDR3 loop reads CASSQARHGLNTEAFF. As DNA, the CDR3 is TGCGCCAGCAGCCAAGCCAGACACGGCCTGAACACTGAAGCTTTCTTT.

This clonotype was detected only a few times. CDR3 DNA sequence: TGTGCCAGCAGCCCCTGGGGACTAGCGGGGGAATCGCCAAACATTCAGTACTTC. It codes for CASSPWGLAGESPNIQYF. The J gene is TRBJ2-4, the V gene TRBV5-4; 14 bases agree with TRBD2. V was clipped by 4 bases and J by 6 bases; unmatched bases: 12. CDR1 and CDR2 from the germline V gene are SGHNT and YYREEE (reference sequence). The CDR3 has 18 amino acids. Filled out from reference TRBV5-4 and TRBJ2-4, the complete variable domain reads ETGVTQSPTHLIKTRGQQVTLRCSSQSGHNTVSWYQQALGQGPQFIFQYYREEENGRGNFPPRFSGLQFPNYSSELNVNALELDDSALYLCASSPWGLAGESPNIQYFGAGTRLSVL.

For this clonotype: This may come from a read error, since a much larger clone is one base off. The rearrangement joins TRBV7-6 to TRBJ1-6; D is perhaps TRBD1 (6 bases). CDR3 length: 18 residues. Germline V CDR1 and CDR2: SGHVS, FNYEAQ. CDR3 loop: CVSSLRDTLYSYNSPLHF. As DNA, the CDR3 is TGTGTCAGCAGCTTAAGGGACACCCTTTACTCCTATAATTCACCCCTCCACTTT.

The V and J genes are TRBV7-6 and TRBJ2-5, with no clear D. The V end lost 4 bases, the J end lost 2 bases, and 8 bases lay between the germline ends. Germline CDR1 reads SGHVS; CDR2 reads FNYEAQ. The CDR3 spans 13 residues. The CDR3 protein is CASSSEKQETQYF. CDR3 sequence (DNA): TGTGCCAGCAGCTCGGAAAAGCAAGAGACCCAGTACTTC.

This clonotype has only a few counts. The V call is TRBV28, the J call TRBJ1-2, with D tentatively TRBD1 (6 bases). The CDR3 totals 14 residues. CDR1 and CDR2 from the germline V gene are MDHEN and SYDVKM. V was pared by 7 bases and J by 5 bases, with 17 bases between. CDR3 sequence reads: CASTSWGARYGYTF. The CDR3 bases are TGTGCCAGCACTTCGTGGGGGGCGAGGTATGGCTACACCTTC.

The rearrangement joins TRBV9 to TRBJ1-2; D remains ambiguous. Germline lookup yields CDR1 SGDLS and CDR2 YYNGEE. This CDR3 has 13 residues. V was pared by 6 bases and J by 4 bases, with 13 bases between. CDR3 nucleotide sequence: TGTGCCAGCACTACCCCCCCCAGCTATGGCTACACCTTC. Translation gives CASTTPPSYGYTF. The full variable domain, rest sourced from reference TRBV9 and TRBJ1-2, is DSGVTQTPKHLITATGQRVTLRCSPRSGDLSVYWYQQSLDQGLQFLIQYYNGEERAKGNILERFSAQQFPDLHSELNLSSLELGDSALYFCASTTPPSYGYTFGSGTRLTVV.

The chain employs TRBV7-8 and TRBJ1-6; a weak D match, TRBD1 (5 bases). Trimming pared 8 bases from V and 12 bases from J, leaving 17 bases between. CDR3 length: 13 amino acids. The germline V gene has CDR1 SGHVS and CDR2 FQNEAQ. The CDR3 nucleotides read TGTGCCAGCGATGGGACGGGCAGAGGACCCCTCCACTTT. It codes for CASDGTGRGPLHF.

With respect to this clonotype: The junction departs from germline at one end; a sequencing error may be responsible. This chain connects TRBV11-1 to TRBJ2-4, with 10 nucleotides matching TRBD2. Germline loops: CDR1 SGHAT, CDR2 FQDESV (reference sequence). There are 19 residues in the CDR3. The DNA for the CDR3 is TGTGCCAGCAGCCCAGAGCGGGGGGGCGGACGTCTAGCCAAAAACATTCAGTCCTTC. This gives the protein CASSPERGGGRLAKNIQSF.

The sample holds a few counts of this clonotype. A read error may be the cause here, since a much bigger clone is one base away. The genes are TRBV7-2 and TRBJ1-4; unclear D gene. The CDR3 is made up of 15 amino acids. Trimming removed 0 bases from V and 8 bases from J, with 13 bases in between. Per germline, CDR1 SGHTA and CDR2 FQGNSA. The CDR3, as DNA: TGTGCCAGCAGCTTAGCCTGGACCGAAGAGGAAAAACTGTTTTTT. It yields the protein CASSLAWTEEEKLFF.

A few counts support this clonotype. V is TRBV9 and J is TRBJ2-1, with D possibly matching TRBD1 (6 bases). Between the trimmed V and J ends, which lost 0 bases and 0 bases, there was a span of 7 bases. This CDR3 has 15 residues. Germline CDR1 reads SGDLS; CDR2 reads YYNGEE. The CDR3 DNA reads TGTGCCAGCAGCGTAGGGGACAACTCCTACAATGAGCAGTTCTTC. It is translated as CASSVGDNSYNEQFF.

This clonotype came up a few times. The chain recombines TRBV5-4 with TRBJ1-5; possible D gene TRBD1, 6 bases. Germline lookup yields CDR1 SGHNT and CDR2 YYREEE (reference sequence). The CDR3 extends over 15 amino acids. Trimming cost V 4 bases and J 6 bases, with 17 bases left between them. The CDR3 loop reads CASSTTPGDGQPQHF. DNA of the CDR3: TGTGCCAGCAGCACCACCCCAGGGGATGGTCAGCCCCAGCATTTT.

This clonotype was picked up a small number of times. This sequence joins TRBV10-3 and TRBJ1-5; unclear D gene. This CDR3 has 15 residues. Germline V gene sequence: CDR1 ENHRY, CDR2 SYGVKD. Trimming cost V 0 bases and J 0 bases, with 6 bases left between them. The CDR3 region is CAISESTDSNQPQHF. DNA for the CDR3: TGTGCCATCAGTGAGTCGACGGATAGCAATCAGCCCCAGCATTTT.

The rearrangement joins TRBV4-1 to TRBJ1-1; D is ambiguous. This CDR3 spans 15 amino acids. The germline V and J ends were trimmed by 0 bases and 2 bases, with 10 bases remaining between them. Germline V gene lookup returns CDR1 MGHRA and CDR2 YSYEKL. The CDR3 loop reads CASSQDQAGNTEAFF. DNA of the CDR3: TGCGCCAGCAGCCAAGATCAAGCAGGCAACACTGAAGCTTTCTTT.

The rearrangement uses TRBV20-1 and TRBJ2-7; no firm D call. CDR3 length: 13 amino acids. Trimming took 3 bases from V and 3 from J, leaving 12 bases between them. Germline lookup yields CDR1 DFQATT and CDR2 SNEGSKA (reference sequence). The CDR3 bases are TGCAGTGCTAGGAATGGGCAGGTCTACGAGCAGTACGTC. It codes for CSARNGQVYEQYV.

The rearrangement uses TRBV7-6 and TRBJ2-3; 10 positions match TRBD2. The CDR3 length is 16 residues. V shed 6 bases and J 6 bases; nucleotides not matched to a gene: 12. The germline gives CDR1 SGHVS, CDR2 FNYEAQ. CDR3 loop: CASSPTAGGTLDTQYF. CDR3 DNA: TGTGCCAGCAGTCCAACAGCGGGGGGGACCTTGGATACGCAGTATTTT.

This clonotype was picked up a small number of times. J is TRBJ2-1 and V is TRBV19; TRBD2 aligns across 8 bases. J gave up 8 bases and V 6 bases, and 12 bases lay outside the gene matches. The CDR3 contains 15 residues. The V gene's germline CDR1 is LNHDA and CDR2 SQIVND (reference sequence). This CDR3 is CASSKRGRPGDEQFF. In DNA, the CDR3 is TGTGCCAGTAGCAAGCGGGGGAGGCCAGGCGATGAGCAGTTCTTC.

The chain carries TRBV27 and TRBJ1-1; D may be TRBD1 (5 bases). This CDR3 region has 18 residues. The V gene's germline CDR1 is MNHEY and CDR2 SMNVEV (reference sequence). V was shortened by 2 bases and J by 2 bases, with 21 bases between the two germline ends. CDR3 residues: CASSLKGAAEIYNTEAFF. In DNA form, the CDR3 reads TGTGCCAGCAGTTTAAAAGGGGCAGCCGAGATTTATAACACTGAAGCTTTCTTT.

The V and J genes are TRBV27 and TRBJ2-5, with 10 positions matching TRBD1. The J segment lost 1 base and the V segment lost 3 bases, leaving 5 bases of the junction unmatched. The CDR3 has 16 residues. Germline V gives CDR1 MNHEY, CDR2 SMNVEV (reference sequence). CDR3 nucleotides: TGTGCCAGCAGTTTGAGTTGGGACAGGGGCCAAGAGACCCAGTACTTC. Translation: CASSLSWDRGQETQYF.

This clonotype was counted many times. This chain joins TRBV27 and TRBJ1-6; tentative D call: TRBD1 (5 bases). Trimming took off 2 bases at V and 13 bases at J, with 12 bases between the two ends. CDR1 MNHEY and CDR2 SMNVEV come from the germline V gene (reference sequence). The CDR3 extends over 13 amino acids. The CDR3: CASSLRGGKPLHF. The CDR3 DNA follows: TGTGCCAGCAGTTTACGCGGGGGAAAGCCCCTCCACTTT.

This clonotype was observed a few times. The rearrangement links TRBV7-9 to TRBJ2-3; 8 nucleotides align to TRBD1. From germline, CDR1 is SEHNR and CDR2 FQNEAQ (reference sequence). The CDR3 has 14 amino acids. Trimming took 5 bases from V and 5 from J; bases not matched to a gene: 6. This chain's CDR3 is CASSAGQGVDTQYF. Written as DNA, the CDR3 is TGTGCCAGCAGCGCCGGACAGGGAGTAGATACGCAGTATTTT.

In this sample, this clonotype turned up many times. This sequence joins TRBV7-2 and TRBJ2-5; no firm D call. The CDR3 has 16 amino acids. With 5 bases removed from V and 2 bases from J, the gap between germline ends came to 18 bases. Germline loops: CDR1 SGHTA, CDR2 FQGNSA. The CDR3 DNA reads TGTGCCAGCAGCCGCCAGATGGGCAGAATACAAGAGACCCAGTACTTC. Translated, it gives CASSRQMGRIQETQYF.

The chain carries TRBV7-2 and TRBJ2-3, with 12 bases lining up with TRBD2. Germline V gene sequence: CDR1 SGHTA, CDR2 FQGNSA. This CDR3 has 17 amino acids. The J segment lost 0 bases and the V segment lost 6 bases, leaving 7 bases of the junction unmatched. CDR3 loop: CASSSGLAGPSTDTQYF. DNA for the CDR3: TGTGCCAGCAGTTCCGGACTAGCGGGGCCTAGCACAGATACGCAGTATTTT.